The 25 T cell receptor beta chains below were found in one sample sequenced in a study of identical twins. TCRdb re-called the 5' RACE reads with MiXCR, one entry per CDR3 protein. The data contain 700,000 or so distinct CDR3 sequences, less than 25% of them singletons. This sample was also put to use in a study of T cells expressing NK-cell markers.

The material sequenced was PBMCs. These receptors were collected from a woman aged 18-29 years in good health.

This chain connects TRBV20-1 to TRBJ1-1; TRBD1 matches 9 bases. This CDR3 comprises 14 residues. Germline V CDR1 and CDR2: DFQATT, SNEGSKA (reference sequence). V lost 6 bases to trimming and J lost 1 base; unmatched junction nucleotides: 6. The CDR3 bases are TGCAGTGCGGAAGGGACAGGGCCGAACACTGAAGCTTTCTTT. Amino acids: CSAEGTGPNTEAFF.

The chain links TRBV9 to TRBJ2-1, with D perhaps TRBD1 or TRBD2 (5 bases each). The CDR3 is 15 amino acids. CDR1 is SGDLS, CDR2 YYNGEE, per germline. The V and J ends lost 4 bases and 4 bases respectively, with 15 bases between them. The CDR3 sequence is CASSPAGTTYNEQFF. The DNA for the CDR3 is TGTGCCAGCAGCCCGGCAGGGACCACTTACAATGAGCAGTTCTTC.

V and J are TRBV10-3 and TRBJ2-7, with TRBD2 matching 8 bases. Germline assignment: CDR1 ENHRY and CDR2 SYGVKD. The CDR3 covers 13 residues. V lost 3 bases to trimming and J lost 3 bases; unmatched junction nucleotides: 1. This CDR3 reads CAISDAGGYEQYF. In DNA form, the CDR3 reads TGTGCCATCAGTGACGCGGGAGGCTACGAGCAGTACTTC.

The rearrangement joins TRBV27 to TRBJ1-6, with a possible D match to TRBD1 (6 bases). The CDR3 consists of 12 residues. The V gene lost 6 bases and the J gene lost 9 bases, with 9 bases spanning the gap. Looked up from germline, CDR1 is MNHEY and CDR2 is SMNVEV (reference sequence). This CDR3 is CASRSGVSPLHF. CDR3 nucleotides: TGTGCCAGCAGGTCAGGGGTTTCACCCCTCCACTTT.

The genes are TRBV3-1 and TRBJ1-2; D not resolved. CDR1 is LGHDT and CDR2 is YNNKEL in the germline V gene (reference sequence). The CDR3 spans 13 residues. V was trimmed by 4 bases and J by 4 bases, leaving 10 bases between them. CDR3 DNA: TGTGCCAGCAGCCCGACCGACGGCTATGGCTACACCTTC. Translating it yields CASSPTDGYGYTF.

This clonotype has only a few counts. The chain recombines TRBV15 with TRBJ1-1; 7 nucleotides agree with TRBD1. Germline V lookup: CDR1 LNHNV, CDR2 YYDKDF (reference sequence). V shed 5 bases, J shed 7 bases, and the junction held 7 bases outside the gene matches. CDR3 length equals 13 residues. Here the CDR3 DNA reads TGTGCCACCAGCGGTCGCCGGGACAGTGAAGCTTTCTTT. Translated: CATSGRRDSEAFF.

The DNA of the CDR3 is TGTGCCAGTCGTGTTCGGTCCTACAATGAGCAGTTCTTC. It codes for CASRVRSYNEQFF. The V and J genes are TRBV6-1 and TRBJ2-1; D is unresolved. This CDR3 has 13 residues. The germline V gene encodes CDR1 MNHNS and CDR2 SASEGT. V dropped 9 bases and J dropped 1 base, with 10 bases sitting between them.

This chain connects TRBV12-5 to TRBJ2-1; TRBD2 aligns across 9 bases. Trimming took 6 bases from V and 0 from J; bases not matched to a gene: 9. Germline V lookup: CDR1 LGHNT, CDR2 FRNRAP. The CDR3 loop spans 17 amino acids. The CDR3 spells CASGRPRLADSYNEQFF. The DNA of the CDR3 is TGTGCTAGTGGCCGACCCCGACTAGCGGACTCCTACAATGAGCAGTTCTTC.

Only a few counts were recorded for this clonotype. The CDR3 bases are TGCAGTGCTAGGGGCAGGGCTGACGGGGAGCTGTTTTTT. Translating gives CSARGRADGELFF. The chain recombines TRBV20-1 with TRBJ2-2, with D perhaps TRBD1 (5 bases). Trimming removed 3 bases at V and 7 bases at J, with 12 bases between. Germline CDR1 DFQATT, CDR2 SNEGSKA (reference sequence). The CDR3 runs to 13 residues.

This clonotype showed up just a few times. The chain has TRBV5-5 and TRBJ1-1; D ambiguous. V was cut by 1 base and J by 0 bases, with 13 bases left in between. Germline CDR1 is SGHKS and CDR2 is YYEKEE (reference sequence). The CDR3 has 16 amino acids. The chain's CDR3 is CASSLTPGRMNTEAFF. The CDR3 DNA follows: TGTGCCAGCAGCTTGACCCCAGGCCGGATGAACACTGAAGCTTTCTTT.

The V and J genes are TRBV7-9 and TRBJ2-1; 7 nucleotides align to TRBD1. CDR3 size: 15 residues. Trimming cost V 4 bases and J 4 bases; bases outside gene matches: 7. CDR1 SEHNR and CDR2 FQNEAQ come from the germline V gene (reference sequence). CDR3: CASSSPGQIYNEQFF. The CDR3 DNA follows: TGTGCCAGCAGCTCCCCGGGACAGATTTACAATGAGCAGTTCTTC.

This clonotype was found many times. This sequence joins TRBV5-1 and TRBJ2-1, with D unclear. The V end lost 5 bases, the J end lost 6 bases, and 15 bases lay between the germline ends. Germline loops: CDR1 SGHRS, CDR2 YFSETQ. CDR3 length equals 14 residues. For the CDR3, the DNA is TGCGCCAGCAGTAGTGGGTTTGACCCCAATGAGCAGTTCTTC. It specifies CASSSGFDPNEQFF.

This chain links TRBV12-3 or TRBV12-4 with TRBJ2-5; TRBD2 aligns across 9 bases. The CDR3 has 15 amino acids. With V trimmed by 6 bases and J by 4 bases, 9 bases remained unmatched. CDR3 sequence reads: CASSLGLTSGETQYF. The CDR3, as DNA: TGTGCCAGCAGCCTCGGGCTGACTAGCGGAGAGACCCAGTACTTC.

This clonotype came up many times. The gene calls are TRBV6-2 or TRBV6-3 and TRBJ1-2; TRBD1 agrees at 9 bases. CDR1 MNHEY and CDR2 SVGEGT come from the germline V gene. Unmatched junction bases numbered 0, after V lost 1 base and J lost 3 bases. CDR3 length: 14 amino acids. The CDR3 is CASSYWDRDYGYTF. CDR3 nucleotide sequence: TGTGCCAGCAGTTACTGGGACAGGGACTATGGCTACACCTTC.

The CDR3 region is CASSLWGGRNTGELFF. Written as DNA, the CDR3 is TGTGCCAGCAGTTTATGGGGGGGGCGGAACACCGGGGAGCTGTTTTTT. This chain uses TRBV12-3 or TRBV12-4 with TRBJ2-2; TRBD2 is a possible D gene (7 bases). The CDR3 runs to 16 residues. Trimming pared 2 bases from V and 1 base from J, leaving 11 bases between.

V gene TRBV20-1 combines with J gene TRBJ2-3, with D tentatively TRBD2 (6 bases). Germline CDR1 DFQATT, CDR2 SNEGSKA (reference sequence). Trimming removed 3 bases at V and 7 bases at J, with 14 bases between. The CDR3 covers 13 residues. The CDR3, as DNA: TGCAGTGCTAGGGACCGCGCGGGGAATACGCAGTATTTT. Its protein product is CSARDRAGNTQYF.

The J gene is TRBJ2-3, the V gene TRBV5-1; 12 positions match TRBD2. There are 16 residues in the CDR3. The J segment lost 3 bases and the V segment lost 4 bases, leaving 6 bases of the junction unmatched. Germline V lookup: CDR1 SGHRS, CDR2 YFSETQ. CDR3 DNA sequence: TGCGCCAGCAGCAAGATAACTAGCGGGAGGACAGATACGCAGTATTTT. As protein: CASSKITSGRTDTQYF.

The V call is TRBV7-3, the J call TRBJ2-5; perhaps TRBD2 as D (6 bases). The germline V gene has CDR1 SGHTA and CDR2 FQGTGA. Trimming cost V 2 bases and J 2 bases, with 9 bases left between them. The CDR3 sequence is 14 residues long. The chain's CDR3 is CASSLAGKQETQYF. The CDR3 DNA is TGTGCCAGCAGCTTAGCGGGAAAGCAAGAGACCCAGTACTTC.

This rearrangement joins TRBV20-1 to TRBJ2-1; a weak D match, TRBD2 (6 bases). V lost 1 base and J lost 4, with 20 bases in between. CDR1 is DFQATT, CDR2 SNEGSKA, per germline (reference sequence). The CDR3 length is 17 residues. The CDR3 DNA reads as TGCAGTGCTAGAGTTAGTGAGGGACGGGAGAATTACAATGAGCAGTTCTTC. Protein sequence: CSARVSEGRENYNEQFF.

This rearrangement joins TRBV7-2 to TRBJ2-3, with D possibly being TRBD1 or TRBD2 (5 bases each). V was cut by 5 bases and J by 6 bases, with 18 bases left in between. This CDR3 has 15 residues. Germline V gene sequence: CDR1 SGHTA, CDR2 FQGNSA. The CDR3 DNA sequence: TGTGCCAGCAGCCTGGCCCAGGGAGAATCCGATACGCAGTATTTT. The encoded protein is CASSLAQGESDTQYF.

The table lists this clonotype with a few counts. The V gene is TRBV7-2, the J gene TRBJ2-1, with a possible D match to TRBD2 (5 bases). CDR3 length equals 14 residues. Trimming took off 1 base at V and 3 bases at J, with 7 bases between the two ends. Germline lookup yields CDR1 SGHTA and CDR2 FQGNSA. DNA for the CDR3: TGTGCCAGCAGCTTAGGACTAATCTACAATGAGCAGTTCTTC. This encodes CASSLGLIYNEQFF.

The chain has TRBV6-2 or TRBV6-3 and TRBJ2-7; 9 bases align to TRBD1. The CDR3 totals 15 residues. After removal of 2 bases from V and 6 bases from J, the junction contained 8 bases not matched to a gene. Germline CDR1 MNHEY, CDR2 SVGEGT. The CDR3 region is CASSYGTGYAGEQYF. Written as DNA, the CDR3 is TGTGCCAGCAGTTACGGGACAGGGTATGCGGGCGAGCAGTACTTC.

This clonotype appeared a few times. This chain connects TRBV7-9 to TRBJ2-5; D tentatively reads TRBD1 or TRBD2 (5 bases each). The CDR3 runs 13 residues. V was trimmed by 5 bases and J by 9 bases, leaving 16 bases between them. CDR1 SEHNR and CDR2 FQNEAQ come from the germline V gene (reference sequence). CDR3: CASSRDQIRSQYF. CDR3 DNA sequence: TGTGCCAGCAGCCGGGACCAGATTCGTTCCCAGTACTTC.

This clonotype has only a few counts. The V call is TRBV5-1, the J call TRBJ2-7, with D possibly being TRBD1 (6 bases). Germline CDR1 SGHRS, CDR2 YFSETQ. The V end lost 4 bases, the J end lost 2 bases, and 19 bases lay between the germline ends. The CDR3 covers 16 residues. CDR3 DNA: TGCGCCAGCAGCCACATGCTTGACAGGACCCCCTACGAGCAGTACTTC. It encodes CASSHMLDRTPYEQYF.

This clonotype turned up a few times. One junction end disagrees with the germline gene, perhaps due to a read error. The chain links TRBV5-6 to TRBJ2-5; D may be TRBD1 or TRBD2 (6 bases each). Germline V gives CDR1 SGHDT, CDR2 YYEEEE. The CDR3 extends over 16 amino acids. The CDR3 DNA follows: TGTGCCAGCAGGTTGGGGGGCGCCAGTGGAAAGGTCACCCAGTACTTC. This translates into CASRLGGASGKVTQYF.